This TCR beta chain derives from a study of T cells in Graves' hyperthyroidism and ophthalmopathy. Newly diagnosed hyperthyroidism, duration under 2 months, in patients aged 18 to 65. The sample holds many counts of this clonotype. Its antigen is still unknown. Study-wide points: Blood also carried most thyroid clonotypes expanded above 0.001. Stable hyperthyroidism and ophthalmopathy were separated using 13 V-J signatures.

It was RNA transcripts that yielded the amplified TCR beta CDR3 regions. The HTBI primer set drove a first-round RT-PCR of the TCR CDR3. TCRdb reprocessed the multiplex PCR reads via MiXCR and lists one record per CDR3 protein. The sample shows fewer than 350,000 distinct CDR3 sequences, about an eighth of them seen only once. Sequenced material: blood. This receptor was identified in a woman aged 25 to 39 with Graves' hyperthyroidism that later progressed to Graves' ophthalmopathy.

As DNA, the CDR3 is TGTGCCTGGAGTGTATGGGGCGGCGAGACCCAGTACTTC. It is translated as CAWSVWGGETQYF. The V gene is TRBV30, the J gene TRBJ2-5; D may be TRBD1 (5 bases). Germline assignment: CDR1 GTSNPN and CDR2 SVGIG (reference sequence). V shed 0 bases and J shed 5 bases, with 10 bases lying between them. This CDR3 spans 13 amino acids.